Following are 20 T cell receptor beta chains from one sample sequenced in a study of T cell changes during pregnancy in multiple sclerosis. Sequenced by immunoSEQ multiplex PCR; TCRdb stores in-frame clones only, minus some. The repertoire consists of some 41,000 clones, with approximately 91% occurring once and the leading ten covering roughly 0.45%. Sequencing used CD4+ T cells from peripheral blood mononuclear cells, obtained in the third trimester of pregnancy. Receptors originate from a female donor in good health, enrolled as a control in a pregnancy study.

This chain uses TRBV6-4 with TRBJ1-1, with D unclear. Germline V gives CDR1 MRHNA, CDR2 SNTAGT. This CDR3 contains 13 residues. V was trimmed by 6 bases and J by 0 bases, leaving 8 bases between them. The CDR3 bases are TGTGCCAGCAGCTTTCAGGTGAACACTGAAGCTTTCTTT. Amino acids: CASSFQVNTEAFF.

The chain employs TRBV2 and TRBJ2-5; 7 positions match TRBD2. The CDR3 contains 15 residues. Germline CDR1 SNHLY, CDR2 FYNNEI. The V segment lost 4 bases and the J segment 4 bases; nucleotides outside the gene matches: 9. CDR3 DNA sequence: TGTGCCAGCAGTGCAAGGCGCGGGAGTGGAGAGACCCAGTACTTC. Protein sequence: CASSARRGSGETQYF.

The J gene is TRBJ1-2, the V gene TRBV11-2, with no clear D. With 6 bases removed from V and 4 bases from J, the gap between germline ends came to 12 bases. This CDR3 has 13 amino acids. Germline V gene sequence: CDR1 SGHAT, CDR2 FQNNGV. For the CDR3, the DNA is TGTGCCAGCAGTCCTATCTCTAGCTATGGCTACACCTTC. Translated, it gives CASSPISSYGYTF.

The chain links TRBV7-3 to TRBJ2-6; D uncertain. The CDR3 is 17 amino acids. Germline values: CDR1 SGHTA, CDR2 FQGTGA. The V gene lost 3 bases and the J gene lost 1 base, with 13 bases spanning the gap. CDR3 amino acids: CASSFTVVGSGANVLTF. Written as DNA, the CDR3 is TGTGCCAGCAGCTTTACGGTAGTCGGTTCTGGGGCCAACGTCCTGACTTTC.

This clone was observed once. The chain links TRBV5-1 to TRBJ2-3, with 11 positions matching TRBD1. The CDR3 contains 15 residues. The germline CDR1 and CDR2 sequences are SGHRS and YFSETQ. The V and J ends lost 2 bases and 3 bases, in that order; junction bases with no gene match: 2. CDR3 sequence (DNA): TGCGCCAGCAGCTTCGGGACAGGGGGAACAGATACGCAGTATTTT. It encodes CASSFGTGGTDTQYF.

The V and J genes are TRBV7-9 and TRBJ2-5, with a tentative D call TRBD1 (5 bases). The germline gives CDR1 SEHNR, CDR2 FQNEAQ (reference sequence). V was trimmed by 10 bases and J by 0 bases, leaving 9 bases between them. CDR3 length: 12 amino acids. The CDR3 DNA follows: TGTGCCACGGACATGTACCAAGAGACCCAGTACTTC. It yields the protein CATDMYQETQYF. The full variable domain, its missing parts supplied by reference TRBV7-9 and TRBJ2-5, is DTGVSQNPRHKITKRGQNVTFRCDPISEHNRLYWYRQTLGQGPEFLTYFQNEAQLEKSRLLSDRFSAERPKGSFSTLEIQRTEQGDSAMYLCATDMYQETQYFGPGTRLLVL.

The rearrangement joins TRBV14 to TRBJ2-2, with a possible D match to TRBD2 (5 bases). This CDR3 region has 15 residues. V was cut by 1 base and J by 5 bases, with 11 bases left in between. Germline lookup yields CDR1 SGHDN and CDR2 FVKESK. The CDR3 spells CASSQGRRETGELFF. Here the CDR3 DNA reads TGTGCCAGCAGCCAAGGCCGACGGGAAACCGGGGAGCTGTTTTTT. Based on the CDR3 plus reference TRBV14 and TRBJ2-2, the full variable domain is EAGVTQFPSHSVIEKGQTVTLRCDPISGHDNLYWYRRVMGKEIKFLLHFVKESKQDESGMPNNRFLAERTGGTYSTLKVQPAELEDSGVYFCASSQGRRETGELFFGEGSRLTVL.

CDR3 amino acids: CSLNQAMVDEQFF. The DNA for the CDR3 is TGCAGCCTAAACCAGGCCATGGTGGATGAGCAGTTCTTC. V is TRBV29-1 and J is TRBJ2-1; no reliable D call. V dropped 8 bases and J dropped 8 bases, with 19 bases sitting between them. Germline V gene data show CDR1 as SQVTM and CDR2 as ANQGSEA. The CDR3 is 13 amino acids.

This chain links TRBV19 with TRBJ1-2, with D tentatively TRBD1 (6 bases). Between the trimmed V and J ends, which lost 5 bases and 3 bases, there was a span of 10 bases. Germline V CDR1 and CDR2: LNHDA, SQIVND (reference sequence). This CDR3 comprises 13 residues. The CDR3 protein is CASSAGTHYGYTF. In DNA form, the CDR3 reads TGTGCCAGTAGTGCCGGGACACACTATGGCTACACCTTC.

V is TRBV11-1 and J is TRBJ2-5; 8 nucleotides match TRBD2. V was clipped by 5 bases and J by 0 bases; unmatched bases: 2. Germline V gives CDR1 SGHAT, CDR2 FQDESV (reference sequence). This CDR3 contains 14 residues. The CDR3: CASSARGDQETQYF. The CDR3 region has the DNA TGTGCCAGCAGCGCGCGGGGGGACCAAGAGACCCAGTACTTC.

V and J are TRBV7-8 and TRBJ1-1, with D maybe TRBD1 (5 bases). Trimming pared 1 base from V and 10 bases from J, leaving 10 bases between. The germline V gene encodes CDR1 SGHVS and CDR2 FQNEAQ. The CDR3 has 12 amino acids. The CDR3 here is CASSLVGVVAFF. In DNA, the CDR3 is TGTGCCAGCAGCTTAGTAGGGGTGGTAGCTTTCTTT.

V usage is TRBV6-9 and J usage is TRBJ2-3; 9 nucleotides align to TRBD2. The germline gives CDR1 MNHGY, CDR2 SVAAGI. This CDR3 has 16 amino acids. V lost 4 bases and J lost 2; bases outside the gene matches: 7. The CDR3 DNA sequence: TGTGCCAGCAGTTTTCCAGCGGGGGGACCCACAGATACGCAGTATTTT. It translates to CASSFPAGGPTDTQYF.

As concerns this clone: The germline gene is not matched at one end of the junction; a read error may be the cause. The chain carries TRBV7-7 and TRBJ2-1, with D possibly matching TRBD2 (5 bases). Germline values: CDR1 SSHAT, CDR2 FNYEAQ (reference sequence). The CDR3 sequence is 13 residues long. CDR3 protein: CASSLALDNEQFF. CDR3 DNA sequence: TGTGCTAGCAGCTTAGCGCTAGACAATGAGCAGTTCTTC.

The genes are TRBV5-1 and TRBJ2-3; D is undetermined. CDR1 and CDR2 (germline): SGHRS, YFSETQ. V was trimmed by 2 bases and J by 6 bases, leaving 22 bases between them. The length of the CDR3 is 17 residues. CDR3: CASSFSVAASGSDTQYF. CDR3 in DNA: TGCGCCAGCAGCTTTTCGGTAGCAGCCAGTGGGTCTGATACGCAGTATTTT.

This chain links TRBV19 with TRBJ2-5; 8 bases align to TRBD1. This CDR3 has 15 residues. Trimming took 3 bases from V and 4 from J; bases not matched to a gene: 7. CDR1 and CDR2 (germline): LNHDA, SQIVND (reference sequence). CDR3 bases: TGTGCCAGTAGTATTCAGACGACAGGGGCAGAGACCCAGTACTTC. Its translation is CASSIQTTGAETQYF.

The rearrangement uses TRBV27 and TRBJ1-5; D possibly corresponds to TRBD1 (6 bases). V was cut by 4 bases and J by 3 bases, with 10 bases left in between. The CDR3 loop spans 14 amino acids. The germline CDR1 and CDR2 sequences are MNHEY and SMNVEV (reference sequence). CDR3 sequence (DNA): TGTGCCAGCAGTTCACAGGGACACAATCAGCCCCAGCATTTT. It yields the protein CASSSQGHNQPQHF.

This chain joins TRBV28 and TRBJ2-1; the D gene is possibly TRBD2 (7 bases). Between the trimmed V and J ends, which lost 3 bases and 2 bases, there was a span of 11 bases. The CDR3 runs 15 residues. Germline loops: CDR1 MDHEN, CDR2 SYDVKM. CDR3 residues: CASSLGGGPYNEQFF. Here the CDR3 DNA reads TGTGCCAGCAGTTTGGGCGGGGGCCCCTACAATGAGCAGTTCTTC.

CDR3 DNA: TGTGCCAGCAGACCCGGGACTAGCGGGGGGCTCTACGAGCAGTACTTC. This encodes CASRPGTSGGLYEQYF. This sequence joins TRBV5-4 and TRBJ2-7, with 15 bases fitting TRBD2. The CDR3 is made up of 16 amino acids. Trimming removed 5 bases from V and 3 bases from J; junction bases left unmatched: 6. Germline CDR1 SGHNT, CDR2 YYREEE (reference sequence).

V usage is TRBV9 and J usage is TRBJ2-2; 7 bases match TRBD2. The J segment lost 1 base and the V segment lost 4 bases, leaving 7 bases of the junction unmatched. Germline values: CDR1 SGDLS, CDR2 YYNGEE. The CDR3 sequence is 16 residues long. The CDR3, as DNA: TGTGCCAGCAGCAGATCCCCTAGCGGGAACACCGGGGAGCTGTTTTTT. Amino acids: CASSRSPSGNTGELFF. The whole variable domain, filled in from reference TRBV9 and TRBJ2-2, reads DSGVTQTPKHLITATGQRVTLRCSPRSGDLSVYWYQQSLDQGLQFLIQYYNGEERAKGNILERFSAQQFPDLHSELNLSSLELGDSALYFCASSRSPSGNTGELFFGEGSRLTVL.

This clone showed up just a few times. J is TRBJ1-6 and V is TRBV5-1; 9 bases are a match to TRBD1. The CDR3 has 14 amino acids. Germline loops: CDR1 SGHRS, CDR2 YFSETQ. The V and J ends lost 3 bases and 7 bases, in that order; junction bases with no gene match: 2. The CDR3 loop reads CASSSDRGNSPLHF. CDR3 in DNA: TGCGCCAGCAGCTCGGACAGGGGCAATTCACCCCTCCACTTT.